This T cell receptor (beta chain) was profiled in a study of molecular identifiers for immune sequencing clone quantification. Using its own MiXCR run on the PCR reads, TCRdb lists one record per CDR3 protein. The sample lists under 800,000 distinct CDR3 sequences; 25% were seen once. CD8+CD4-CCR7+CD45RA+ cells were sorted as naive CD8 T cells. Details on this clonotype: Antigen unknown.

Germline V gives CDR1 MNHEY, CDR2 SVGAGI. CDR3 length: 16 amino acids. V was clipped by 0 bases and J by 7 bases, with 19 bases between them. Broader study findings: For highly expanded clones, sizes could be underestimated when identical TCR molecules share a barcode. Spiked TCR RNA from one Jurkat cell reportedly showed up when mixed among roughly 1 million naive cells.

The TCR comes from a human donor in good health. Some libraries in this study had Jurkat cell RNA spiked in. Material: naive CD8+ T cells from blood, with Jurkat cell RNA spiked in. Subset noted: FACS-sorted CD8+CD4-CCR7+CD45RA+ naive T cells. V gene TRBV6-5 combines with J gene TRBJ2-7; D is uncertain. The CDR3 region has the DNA TGTGCCAGCAGTTACTCGATATCCAAGGCCAGCTGGGAGCAGTACTTC. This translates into CASSYSISKASWEQYF.